Listed below are T cell receptor beta chains from one sample, sequenced in a study of Graves' ophthalmopathy and Graves' hyperthyroidism. TCRdb passed the multiplex PCR reads through MiXCR, listing each CDR3 protein once. The sample records 230,000 or so distinct CDR3 sequences, around 45% being singletons. Sequencing was done on a sample of peripheral blood. The origin of the receptors is an adult man with Graves' ophthalmopathy. CDR3s include the opening cysteine and the closing phenylalanine or tryptophan. The D gene is left open where the match is weak. A row's size may be missing; if present it is once, few, many or a size class.

DNA: TGTGCCAGCAGCTCAGGGACTAGCGGGAGAGTAGAGACCCAGTACTTC
CDR3: CASSSGTSGRVETQYF
V: TRBV7-2
size: -
J: TRBJ2-5
D: TRBD2

DNA: TGCGCCAGCAGCGCACGACTAGCGGGAGGCGAGCAGTACTTC
CDR3: CASSARLAGGEQYF
V: TRBV5-1
size: many
J: TRBJ2-7
D: TRBD2

DNA: TGTGCCAGCAGCTTAGGGGAATACGAGCAGTACTTC
CDR3: CASSLGEYEQYF
V: TRBV7-2
size: -
J: TRBJ2-7
D: -

DNA: TGTGCCACCAGCAGAGATGTGAACACTGAAGCTTTCTTT
CDR3: CATSRDVNTEAFF
V: TRBV15
size: few
J: TRBJ1-1
D: -

DNA: TGCAGTGCTACGACCGACGAGGTAGGCGAGCAGTACTTC
CDR3: CSATTDEVGEQYF
V: TRBV20-1
size: -
J: TRBJ2-7
D: -

DNA: TGTGCCAGCAGAACAGGGAAGTACGAGCAGTACTTC
CDR3: CASRTGKYEQYF
V: TRBV6-5
size: -
J: TRBJ2-7
D: -

DNA: TGTGCCAGCAGTGGCGGACAGGGGCGAGAAAGGGAGCTGTTTTTT
CDR3: CASSGGQGRERELFF
V: TRBV2
size: -
J: TRBJ2-2
D: TRBD1

DNA: TGTGCCAGCAGTCCCTCTGCAGAGACCCAGTACTTC
CDR3: CASSPSAETQYF
V: TRBV10-3
size: -
J: TRBJ2-5
D: -

DNA: TGCAGCGTTGAACAGGAAAACACCGGGGAGCTGTTTTTT
CDR3: CSVEQENTGELFF
V: TRBV29-1
size: few
J: TRBJ2-2
D: -

DNA: TGTGCTAGCAGCTTAGGCGGGGCAGGGACCGGGGAGCTGTTTTTT
CDR3: CASSLGGAGTGELFF
V: TRBV7-9
size: -
J: TRBJ2-2
D: -

DNA: TGTGCCACCAGTGATCCCGGGACGGCCGGGCCCCAGCATTTT
CDR3: CATSDPGTAGPQHF
V: TRBV24-1
size: many
J: TRBJ1-5
D: -

DNA: TGTGCCAGCAGCCCCCGAAGGCACCAAGAGACCCAGTACTTC
CDR3: CASSPRRHQETQYF
V: TRBV7-9
size: few
J: TRBJ2-5
D: -

DNA: TGTGCCAGCAGCTTAGGTACTATAGCTAGCGGGGAAGAGACCCAGTACTTC
CDR3: CASSLGTIASGEETQYF
V: TRBV9
size: -
J: TRBJ2-5
D: TRBD2

DNA: TGTGCCAGCAGCTTAGATATAACGACTAACTACGAGCAGTACTTC
CDR3: CASSLDITTNYEQYF
V: TRBV7-2
size: few
J: TRBJ2-7
D: -

DNA: TGTGCCAGCAGTTTGGACGCCGGGGGGTCCTACGAGCGGTACTTC
CDR3: CASSLDAGGSYERYF
V: TRBV7-9
size: -
J: TRBJ2-7
D: TRBD2

DNA: TGTGCCAGCAGTTTCGATCCCGTTGGTGGCTACACCTTC
CDR3: CASSFDPVGGYTF
V: TRBV12-3/TRBV12-4
size: -
J: TRBJ1-2
D: -

DNA: TGTGCCAGTAGTATGACTAGCGGGGGGGATAGTTTGGGCCCCACAGATACGCAGTATTTT
CDR3: CASSMTSGGDSLGPTDTQYF
V: TRBV19
size: -
J: TRBJ2-3
D: TRBD2

DNA: TGTGCCAGCAGCTTAGGCGGGTTGAGTGGCGAGCAGTACTTC
CDR3: CASSLGGLSGEQYF
V: TRBV7-2
size: few
J: TRBJ2-7
D: -

DNA: TGTGCCACACAGGGGAGCACAGATACGCAGTATTTT
CDR3: CATQGSTDTQYF
V: TRBV10-3
size: -
J: TRBJ2-3
D: TRBD1

DNA: TGTGCCAGCAGTTTAATGGGACAGGATCAGCCCCAGCATTTT
CDR3: CASSLMGQDQPQHF
V: TRBV12-3/TRBV12-4
size: -
J: TRBJ1-5
D: TRBD1

DNA: TGTGCCAGCAGTGAAGCCAGTATCCTTAGACCGGGAAAACTGTTTTTT
CDR3: CASSEASILRPGKLFF
V: TRBV10-3
size: -
J: TRBJ1-4
D: -

DNA: TGTGCCAGCAGCCCAGGGGGATGGAACACCGGGGAGCTGTTTTTT
CDR3: CASSPGGWNTGELFF
V: TRBV14
size: -
J: TRBJ2-2
D: TRBD1

DNA: TGTGCCAGCAGCCAAGCGGTGACAGGCCATCAGCCCCAGCATTTT
CDR3: CASSQAVTGHQPQHF
V: TRBV4-2
size: few
J: TRBJ1-5
D: -

DNA: TGTGCCAGCAGCTTAGATGGCGGACCCCGAGGCGAGACCCAGTACTTC
CDR3: CASSLDGGPRGETQYF
V: TRBV7-8
size: many
J: TRBJ2-5
D: -

DNA: TGTGCCAGCTGGACTCCCACCGGGGAGCTGTTTTTT
CDR3: CASWTPTGELFF
V: TRBV7-2
size: -
J: TRBJ2-2
D: -

DNA: TGCAGCGTTGCGGACAGGTACAATCAGCCCCAGCATTTT
CDR3: CSVADRYNQPQHF
V: TRBV29-1
size: medium-sized
J: TRBJ1-5
D: TRBD1

DNA: TGTGCCAGCACCCCAGGCAGTGGTAACTATGGCTACACCTTC
CDR3: CASTPGSGNYGYTF
V: TRBV10-3
size: -
J: TRBJ1-2
D: -

DNA: TGTGCCAGCACCCAGGAGGCGGGGGGCCGTGGGACCCAGTACTTC
CDR3: CASTQEAGGRGTQYF
V: TRBV9
size: -
J: TRBJ2-5
D: TRBD2

DNA: TGTGCCAGCAGCCCGACAGGTCCAGATCAGCCCCAGCATTTT
CDR3: CASSPTGPDQPQHF
V: TRBV12-3/TRBV12-4
size: many
J: TRBJ1-5
D: -

DNA: TGTGCTAGCAGCTTAGCGGCAGGCTCCGAGCAGTACTTC
CDR3: CASSLAAGSEQYF
V: TRBV7-9
size: -
J: TRBJ2-7
D: -

DNA: TGTGCCAGCAGCTTAAGAGCCAGGGCCAATTCACCCCTCCACTTT
CDR3: CASSLRARANSPLHF
V: TRBV7-3
size: -
J: TRBJ1-6
D: -

DNA: TGTGCCAGCAAGTCTGCCCAGGGGGCAAGCTATGGCTACACCTTC
CDR3: CASKSAQGASYGYTF
V: TRBV19
size: -
J: TRBJ1-2
D: TRBD1